The clone carrying this TCR beta chain appeared many times. Its antigen is currently unknown. The CDR3 has 15 amino acids. With 0 bases clipped from V and 4 bases from J, the junction kept 5 bases outside the gene matches. CDR1 and CDR2 from the germline V gene are SQVTM and ANQGSEA. The data originate from a study of blood T cells in healthy people across ages. Study results and caveats: Unsorted PBMCs blocked a conclusive comparison of naive and antigen-experienced cells.

Combining a sample-barcoded 5' primer with a J-beta primer mix, a second PCR ran for roughly 6 to 11 cycles. TCRdb called the 5' RACE reads again in MiXCR, with one record for every CDR3 protein. The table lists about 620,000 distinct CDR3 sequences, approximately 21% of them singletons. Researchers collected roughly 9.8 milliliters of peripheral blood from every single donor. Each sample had at least 7 million PBMCs isolated. The extraction recovered at least 5.5 micrograms of total RNA per sample. This sequence originates from a man in his 70s in good health. Sequencing used blood. The rearrangement links TRBV29-1 to TRBJ2-1; 8 bases are shared with TRBD2. This CDR3 reads CSVEEESGGYNEQFF. In DNA, the CDR3 is TGCAGCGTTGAAGAAGAGAGCGGGGGTTACAATGAGCAGTTCTTC.